The 2 T cell receptor beta chains below were found in one sample sequenced in a study of T cells in Graves' hyperthyroidism and ophthalmopathy. There were TCR beta CDR3 regions amplified from RNA transcripts. The HTBI set primed first-round TCR CDR3 RT-PCR. TCRdb re-called the multiplex PCR reads through MiXCR, storing one row per CDR3 protein. The sample lists roughly 740,000 distinct CDR3 sequences; over 15% were seen once. Sequencing was carried out using blood. The receptors were sampled from a man aged 18-30 years with Graves' hyperthyroidism.

This clonotype came up a few times. The chain has TRBV7-8 and TRBJ1-2, with 8 bases aligning to TRBD1. Germline V gives CDR1 SGHVS, CDR2 FQNEAQ. The ends lost 10 bases at V and 5 bases at J; junction bases unmatched: 12. This CDR3 is built from 14 residues. The CDR3 bases are TGTGCCACACACACTTTTACAGGGGGATATGGCTACACCTTC. Translating it yields CATHTFTGGYGYTF. The variable domain in full, with the rest retrieved from reference TRBV7-8 and TRBJ1-2, is GAGVSQSPRYKVAKRGQDVALRCDPISGHVSLFWYQQALGQGPEFLTYFQNEAQLDKSGLPSDRFFAERPEGSVSTLKIQRTQQEDSAVYLCATHTFTGGYGYTFGSGTRLTVV.

This clonotype was recorded once. This may be a read error, as it is one base from a much larger clone. The rearrangement joins TRBV11-3 to TRBJ2-3; D may be TRBD1 or TRBD2 (6 bases each). The CDR3 length is 14 residues. The germline gives CDR1 SGHNT, CDR2 YENEEA. CDR3 DNA: TGTGCCGGCAGCTCCGGGGGCACGGGAGATACGCAGTATTTT. Translating it yields CAGSSGGTGDTQYF.